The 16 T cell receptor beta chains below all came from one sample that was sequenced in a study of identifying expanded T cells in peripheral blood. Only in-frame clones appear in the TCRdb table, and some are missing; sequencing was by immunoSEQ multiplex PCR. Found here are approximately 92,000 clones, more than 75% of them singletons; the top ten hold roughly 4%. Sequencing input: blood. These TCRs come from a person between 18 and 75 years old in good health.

Written as DNA, the CDR3 is TGTGCCAGCAGCCATGCTGACAAGAACACTGAAGCTTTCTTT. This gives the protein CASSHADKNTEAFF. The V call is TRBV4-2, the J call TRBJ1-1; D is uncertain. The V gene lost 3 bases and the J gene lost 1 base, with 9 bases spanning the gap. The CDR3 sequence is 14 residues long. CDR1 and CDR2 from the germline V gene are LGHNA and YNFKEQ.

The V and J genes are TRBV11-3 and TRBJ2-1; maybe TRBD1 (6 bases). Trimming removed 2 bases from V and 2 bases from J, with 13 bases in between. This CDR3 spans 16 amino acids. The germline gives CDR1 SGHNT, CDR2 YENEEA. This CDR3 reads CASSLFFRTAYNEQFF. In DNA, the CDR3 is TGTGCCAGCAGCTTATTCTTCCGGACAGCCTACAATGAGCAGTTCTTC.

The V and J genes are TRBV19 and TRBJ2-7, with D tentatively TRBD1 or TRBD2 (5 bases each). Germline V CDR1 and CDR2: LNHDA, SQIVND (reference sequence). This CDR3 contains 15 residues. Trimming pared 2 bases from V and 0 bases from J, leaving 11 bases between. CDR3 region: CASSISAGSSYEQYF. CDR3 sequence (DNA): TGTGCCAGTAGTATAAGCGCAGGGAGCTCCTACGAGCAGTACTTC.

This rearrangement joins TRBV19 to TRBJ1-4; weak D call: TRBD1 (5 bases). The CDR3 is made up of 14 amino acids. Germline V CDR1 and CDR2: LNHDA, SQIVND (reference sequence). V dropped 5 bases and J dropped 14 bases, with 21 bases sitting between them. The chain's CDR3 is CASSFGTAQSQLFF. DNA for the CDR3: TGTGCCAGTAGTTTCGGGACGGCCCAAAGTCAGCTGTTTTTT.

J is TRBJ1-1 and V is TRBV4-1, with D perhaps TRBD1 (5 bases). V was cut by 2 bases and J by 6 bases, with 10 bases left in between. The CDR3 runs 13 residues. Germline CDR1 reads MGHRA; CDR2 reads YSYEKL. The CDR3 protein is CASSQSGISEAFF. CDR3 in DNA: TGCGCCAGCAGCCAATCAGGGATCTCTGAAGCTTTCTTT.

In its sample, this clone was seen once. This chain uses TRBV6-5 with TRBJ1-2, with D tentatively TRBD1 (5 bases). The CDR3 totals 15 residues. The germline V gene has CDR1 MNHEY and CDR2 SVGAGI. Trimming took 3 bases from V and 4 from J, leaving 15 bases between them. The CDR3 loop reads CASSYQAGRGYGYTF. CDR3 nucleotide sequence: TGTGCCAGCAGTTATCAGGCAGGGAGGGGCTATGGCTACACCTTC.

The CDR3 nucleotides read TGTGCCAGCAGCCAAGGGTTGTCTCAGCCCCAGCATTTT. It encodes CASSQGLSQPQHF. J is TRBJ1-5 and V is TRBV11-1; D gene uncertain. The CDR3 runs to 13 residues. Germline loops: CDR1 SGHAT, CDR2 FQDESV (reference sequence). Trimming left V 5 bases short and J 6 bases short, with 11 bases between.

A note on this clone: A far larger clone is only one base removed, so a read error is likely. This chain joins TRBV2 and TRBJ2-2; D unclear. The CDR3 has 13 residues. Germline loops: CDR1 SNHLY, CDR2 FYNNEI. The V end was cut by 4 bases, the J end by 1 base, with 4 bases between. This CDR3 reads CASSVGNTGELFF. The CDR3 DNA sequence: TGTGCCAGCAGTGTGGGGAACACCGGGGAGCTGTTTTTT. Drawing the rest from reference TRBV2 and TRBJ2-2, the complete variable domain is EPEVTQTPSHQVTQMGQEVILRCVPISNHLYFYWYRQILGQKVEFLVSFYNNEISEKSEIFDDQFSVERPDGSNFTLKIRSTKLEDSAMYFCASSVGNTGELFFGEGSRLTVL.

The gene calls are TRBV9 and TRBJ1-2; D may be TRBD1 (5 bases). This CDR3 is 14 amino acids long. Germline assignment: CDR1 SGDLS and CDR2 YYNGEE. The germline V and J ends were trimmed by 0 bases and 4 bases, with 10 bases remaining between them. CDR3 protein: CASSVGSGLYGYTF. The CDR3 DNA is TGTGCCAGCAGCGTAGGTTCAGGGCTCTATGGCTACACCTTC.

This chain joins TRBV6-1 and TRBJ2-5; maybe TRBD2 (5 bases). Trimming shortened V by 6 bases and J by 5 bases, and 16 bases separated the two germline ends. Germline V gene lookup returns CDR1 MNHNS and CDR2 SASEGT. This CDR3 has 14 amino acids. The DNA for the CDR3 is TGTGCCAGCAGAGAGGAATCGGGGTGGGAGACCCAGTACTTC. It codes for CASREESGWETQYF.

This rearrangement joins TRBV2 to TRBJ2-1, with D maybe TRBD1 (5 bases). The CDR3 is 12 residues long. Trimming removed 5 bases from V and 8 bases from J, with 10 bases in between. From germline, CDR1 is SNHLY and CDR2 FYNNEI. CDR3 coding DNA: TGTGCCAGCAGTCCCCCCAGGGATGAGCAGTTCTTC. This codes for CASSPPRDEQFF.

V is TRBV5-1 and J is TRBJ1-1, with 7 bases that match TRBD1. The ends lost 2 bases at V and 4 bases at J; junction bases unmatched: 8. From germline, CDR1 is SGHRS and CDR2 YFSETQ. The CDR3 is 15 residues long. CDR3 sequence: CASSLGRGRTTEAFF. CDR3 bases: TGCGCCAGCAGCTTAGGAAGGGGGCGGACCACTGAAGCTTTCTTT.

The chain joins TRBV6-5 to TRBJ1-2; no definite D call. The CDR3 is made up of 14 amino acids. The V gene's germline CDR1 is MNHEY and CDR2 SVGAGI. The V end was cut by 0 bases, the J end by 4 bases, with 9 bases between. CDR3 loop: CASSYSGGLYGYTF. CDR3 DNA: TGTGCCAGCAGTTACTCGGGCGGCCTCTATGGCTACACCTTC.

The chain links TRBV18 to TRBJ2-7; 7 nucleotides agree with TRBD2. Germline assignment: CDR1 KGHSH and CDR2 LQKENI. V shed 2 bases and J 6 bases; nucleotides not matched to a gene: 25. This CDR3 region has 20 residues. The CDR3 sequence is CASSPESRTRRGSYRGEQYF. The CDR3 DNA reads TGTGCCAGCTCACCAGAATCCCGGACTAGACGGGGATCCTATCGGGGCGAGCAGTACTTC.

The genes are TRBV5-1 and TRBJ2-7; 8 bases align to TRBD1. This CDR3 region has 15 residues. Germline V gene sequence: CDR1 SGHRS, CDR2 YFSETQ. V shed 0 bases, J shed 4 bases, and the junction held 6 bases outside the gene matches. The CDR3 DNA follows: TGCGCCAGCAGCTTGGAGGCAGGGGGCGCTTACGAGCAGTACTTC. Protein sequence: CASSLEAGGAYEQYF.

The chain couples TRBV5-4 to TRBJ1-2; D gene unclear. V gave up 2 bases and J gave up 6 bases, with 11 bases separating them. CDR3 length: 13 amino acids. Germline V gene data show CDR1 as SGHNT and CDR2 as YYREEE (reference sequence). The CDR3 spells CASSLGQAHGYTF. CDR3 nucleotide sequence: TGTGCCAGCAGCTTAGGCCAGGCCCATGGCTACACCTTC.